This T cell receptor (beta chain) was sequenced in a study of OX40 agonist ivuxolimab in advanced cancers. Overall study context: The dose-escalation cohort was approximately 81% male, with a mean age of 60 years, ranging roughly 23 to 79. Study-wide results and limits: CD4+ T cells averaged fewer expanded clones than CD8+ T cells.

Concerning this clone: What it recognizes is unknown.

Sequencing used immunoSEQ multiplex PCR; TCRdb keeps in-frame clones, though not all of them. Among approximately 41,000 clones listed, roughly nine tenths were seen once. This CDR3 has 12 amino acids. Trimming took 6 bases from V and 4 from J, leaving 8 bases between them. CDR1 and CDR2 from the germline V gene are MNHEY and SMNVEV (reference sequence). The material was CD4+ or CD8+ T cells sorted from blood, obtained in a trial of the OX40 agonist ivuxolimab. The sequence derives from an adult with an advanced solid tumor such as melanoma, head and neck, liver or kidney cancer. The chain recombines TRBV27 with TRBJ2-3, with D possibly TRBD2 on 6 matching bases. CDR3 nucleotides: TGTGCCAGCAGATTAGCGGCAGATACGCAGTATTTT. Amino acid sequence: CASRLAADTQYF.